This section outlines one TCR beta chain sequence together with its context. Its specificity is unknown. TCRbeta library preparation incorporated unique molecular identifiers. TCRdb re-derived calls from the PCR reads in MiXCR, one entry per CDR3 protein. This table holds fewer than 500,000 distinct CDR3 sequences, 43% found once. This specimen comes from a study of T-cell reconstitution after alpha-beta-depleted transplantation in children. Findings and limits, study-wide: Roughly two months post-transplant, alpha-beta T cells reportedly originated from several hundred graft clones that had expanded.

V shed 3 bases and J shed 8 bases, with 11 bases lying between them. The CDR3 is 13 residues long. CDR1 is KGHSH, CDR2 LQKENI, per germline. This TCR was sampled from a girl aged 2-10 years with aplastic anemia, due to receive a stem cell transplant. Sequencing was performed on PBMCs, taken before TCRalphabeta/CD19-depleted stem cell transplant. The chain links TRBV18 to TRBJ2-4; no reliable D call. CDR3 sequence (DNA): TGTGCCAGCTCACCGGTTCTGCGTGACATTCAGTACTTC. Translating it yields CASSPVLRDIQYF.